This T cell receptor (beta chain) came from a study of blood T cell repertoires in COVID-19. About the research overall: Samples taken during acute and convalescent COVID-19 were collected in the United States, Italy and Spain. PBMCs, B-cell-depleted T cells, or T cells provided the cDNA or gDNA that made up the material.

Seattle's cohort entered during active infection and was followed longitudinally. In the source study's methods: Reference gene primers were amplified, and this amplification served to estimate nucleated cell counts. TCRdb's copy holds only in-frame clones and misses some; the assay was immunoSEQ multiplex PCR. The DNA gave D and trimming, while V, J and clone size come from that table. The data hold under 200,000 clones, with about four fifths observed a single time. Trimming pared 3 bases from V and 4 bases from J, leaving 12 bases between. Germline assignment: CDR1 DFQATT and CDR2 SNEGSKA (reference sequence). The CDR3 has 13 residues.

The sample consisted of peripheral blood. The J gene is TRBJ2-5, the V gene TRBV20-1, with a tentative D call TRBD1 (5 bases). The clonotype comes from a woman aged 55-70 years with COVID-19, enrolled during active disease. The CDR3 spells CSASSGWGETQYF. The DNA of the CDR3 is TGCAGTGCTAGTTCAGGGTGGGGAGAGACCCAGTACTTC.